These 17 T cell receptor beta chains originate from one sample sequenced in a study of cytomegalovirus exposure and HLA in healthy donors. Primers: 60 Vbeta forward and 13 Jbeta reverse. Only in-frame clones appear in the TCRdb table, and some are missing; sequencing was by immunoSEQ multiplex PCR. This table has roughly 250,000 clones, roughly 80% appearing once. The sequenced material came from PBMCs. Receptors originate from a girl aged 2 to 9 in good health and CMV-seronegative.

The CDR3, as DNA: TGTGCCTGGAGTCATGGCGGGACCCAGTACTTC. Translating it yields CAWSHGGTQYF. J is TRBJ2-5 and V is TRBV30; unclear D gene. Germline V lookup: CDR1 GTSNPN, CDR2 SVGIG (reference sequence). The CDR3 is 11 residues long. Trimming pared 2 bases from V and 7 bases from J, leaving 8 bases between.

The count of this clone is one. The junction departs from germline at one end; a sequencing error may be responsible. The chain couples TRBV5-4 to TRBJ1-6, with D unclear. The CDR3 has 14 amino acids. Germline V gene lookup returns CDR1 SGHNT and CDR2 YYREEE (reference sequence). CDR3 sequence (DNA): TGTGCCAGCAGCCCCGGGCCGACTAATTCACCCCCCCACTTT. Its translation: CASSPGPTNSPPHF. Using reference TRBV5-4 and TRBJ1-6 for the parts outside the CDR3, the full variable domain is ETGVTQSPTHLIKTRGQQVTLRCSSQSGHNTVSWYQQALGQGPQFIFQYYREEENGRGNFPPRFSGLQFPNYSSELNVNALELDDSALYLCASSPGPTNSPPHFGNGTRLTVT.

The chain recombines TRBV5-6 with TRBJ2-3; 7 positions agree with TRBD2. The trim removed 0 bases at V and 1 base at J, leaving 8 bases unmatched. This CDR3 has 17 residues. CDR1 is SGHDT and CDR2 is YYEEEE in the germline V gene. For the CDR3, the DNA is TGTGCCAGCAGCTTGGGGGGAGCGGGGAGCCGCACAGATACGCAGTATTTT. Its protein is CASSLGGAGSRTDTQYF.

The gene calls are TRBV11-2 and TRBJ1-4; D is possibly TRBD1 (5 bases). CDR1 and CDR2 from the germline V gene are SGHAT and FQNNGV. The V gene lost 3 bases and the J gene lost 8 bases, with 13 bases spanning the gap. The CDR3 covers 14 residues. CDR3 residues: CASSFGQGGEKLFF. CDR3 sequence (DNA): TGTGCCAGCAGCTTCGGGCAGGGAGGGGAAAAACTGTTTTTT.

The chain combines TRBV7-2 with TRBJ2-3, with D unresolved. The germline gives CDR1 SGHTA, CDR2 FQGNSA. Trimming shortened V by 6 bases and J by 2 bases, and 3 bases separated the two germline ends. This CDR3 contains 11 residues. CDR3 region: CASSYTDTQYF. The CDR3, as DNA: TGTGCCAGCAGTTACACAGATACGCAGTATTTT.

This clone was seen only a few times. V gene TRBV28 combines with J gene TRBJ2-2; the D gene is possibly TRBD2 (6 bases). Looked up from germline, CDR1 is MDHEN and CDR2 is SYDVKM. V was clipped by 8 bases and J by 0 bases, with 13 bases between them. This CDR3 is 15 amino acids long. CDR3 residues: CASGRLGANTGELFF. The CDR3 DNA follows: TGTGCCAGCGGAAGACTAGGGGCGAACACCGGGGAGCTGTTTTTT.

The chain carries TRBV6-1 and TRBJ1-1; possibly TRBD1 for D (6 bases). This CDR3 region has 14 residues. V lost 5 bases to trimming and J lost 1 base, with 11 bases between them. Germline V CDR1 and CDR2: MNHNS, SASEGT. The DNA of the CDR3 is TGTGCCAGCAGTTGGGACATCGAGAACACTGAAGCTTTCTTT. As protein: CASSWDIENTEAFF.

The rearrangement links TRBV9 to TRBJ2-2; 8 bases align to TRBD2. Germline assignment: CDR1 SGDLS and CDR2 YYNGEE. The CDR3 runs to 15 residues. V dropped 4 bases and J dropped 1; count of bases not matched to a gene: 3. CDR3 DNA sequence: TGTGCCAGCAGCTTCAGCGGGGGGAACACCGGGGAGCTGTTTTTT. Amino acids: CASSFSGGNTGELFF.

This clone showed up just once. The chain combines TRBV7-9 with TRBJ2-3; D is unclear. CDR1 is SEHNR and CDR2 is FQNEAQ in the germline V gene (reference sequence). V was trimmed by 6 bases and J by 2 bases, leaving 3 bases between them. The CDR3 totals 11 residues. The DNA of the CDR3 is TGTGCCAGCAGACTCACAGATACGCAGTATTTT. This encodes CASRLTDTQYF.

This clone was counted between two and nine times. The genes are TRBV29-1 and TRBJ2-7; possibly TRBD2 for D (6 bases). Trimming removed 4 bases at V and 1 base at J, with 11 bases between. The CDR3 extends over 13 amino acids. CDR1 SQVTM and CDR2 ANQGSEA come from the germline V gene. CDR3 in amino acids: CSVAGGLSYEQYF. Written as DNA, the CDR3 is TGCAGCGTTGCCGGAGGGCTATCCTACGAGCAGTACTTC.

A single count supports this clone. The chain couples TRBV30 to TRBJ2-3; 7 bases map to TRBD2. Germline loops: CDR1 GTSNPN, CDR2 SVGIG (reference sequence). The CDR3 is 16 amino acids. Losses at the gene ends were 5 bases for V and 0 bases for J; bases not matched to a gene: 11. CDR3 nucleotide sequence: TGTGCCTGGTCCGTGTATTTGGGGGGGAGCACAGATACGCAGTATTTT. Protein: CAWSVYLGGSTDTQYF.

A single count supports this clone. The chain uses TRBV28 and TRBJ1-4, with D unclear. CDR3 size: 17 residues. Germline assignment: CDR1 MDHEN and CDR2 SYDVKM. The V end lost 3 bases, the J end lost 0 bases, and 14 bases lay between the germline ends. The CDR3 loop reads CASSFWQATATNEKLFF. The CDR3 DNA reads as TGTGCCAGCAGTTTCTGGCAGGCAACTGCAACTAATGAAAAACTGTTTTTT. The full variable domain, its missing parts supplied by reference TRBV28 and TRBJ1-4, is DVKVTQSSRYLVKRTGEKVFLECVQDMDHENMFWYRQDPGLGLRLIYFSYDVKMKEKGDIPEGYSVSREKKERFSLILESASTNQTSMYLCASSFWQATATNEKLFFGSGTQLSVL.

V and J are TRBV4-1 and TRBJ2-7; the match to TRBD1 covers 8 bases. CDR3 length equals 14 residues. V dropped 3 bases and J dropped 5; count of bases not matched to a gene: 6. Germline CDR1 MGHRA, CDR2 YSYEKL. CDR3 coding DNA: TGCGCCAGCAGCCATATTAAACAGGGGGACGAGCAGTACTTC. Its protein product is CASSHIKQGDEQYF.

CDR3 nucleotide sequence: TGTGCCAGCAGCCGCCCGGGACAGGGCTATGGCTACACCTTC. It encodes CASSRPGQGYGYTF. This chain joins TRBV14 and TRBJ1-2; 9 nucleotides line up with TRBD1. V lost 4 bases to trimming and J lost 4 bases; unmatched junction nucleotides: 4. CDR1 is SGHDN and CDR2 is FVKESK in the germline V gene. The CDR3 has 14 amino acids.

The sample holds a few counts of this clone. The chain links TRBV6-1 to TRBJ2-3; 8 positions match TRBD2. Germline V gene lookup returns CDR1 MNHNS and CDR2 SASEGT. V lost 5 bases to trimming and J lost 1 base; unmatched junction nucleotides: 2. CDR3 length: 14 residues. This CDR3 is CASSRGGRTDTQYF. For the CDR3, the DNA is TGTGCCAGCAGTCGGGGGGGACGCACAGATACGCAGTATTTT.

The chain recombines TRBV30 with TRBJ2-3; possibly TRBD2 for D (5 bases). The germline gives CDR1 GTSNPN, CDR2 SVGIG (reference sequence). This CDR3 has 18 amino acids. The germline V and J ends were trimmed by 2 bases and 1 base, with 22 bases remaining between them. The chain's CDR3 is CAWSKARTHPWGTDTQYF. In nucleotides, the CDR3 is TGTGCCTGGAGTAAAGCCCGGACTCACCCTTGGGGCACAGATACGCAGTATTTT.

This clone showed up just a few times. The CDR3 reads CASSPRAGGVGTEAFF. Written as DNA, the CDR3 is TGTGCCAGCAGCCCGAGGGCCGGAGGGGTCGGCACTGAAGCTTTCTTT. This rearrangement joins TRBV7-9 to TRBJ1-1; TRBD1 might be the D (5 bases). This CDR3 has 16 amino acids. Trimming removed 5 bases from V and 4 bases from J, with 20 bases in between. CDR1 is SEHNR and CDR2 is FQNEAQ in the germline V gene (reference sequence).